Below, one T cell receptor (beta chain) is given with its context. Its antigen is unidentified. These data come from a study of identical twins. TCRdb recomputed calls from the 5' RACE reads with MiXCR, one row per CDR3 protein. The table lists about 660,000 distinct CDR3 sequences, roughly 8% of them singletons. Study outcomes and limitations: Donors were not followed over many years; analysis was cross-sectional. Cord blood's abundant beta clonotypes had fewer insertions, unlike memory repertoires.

V lost 1 base and J lost 3, with 19 bases in between. The CDR3 has 17 residues. The germline V gene encodes CDR1 DFQATT and CDR2 SNEGSKA (reference sequence). This same sample was also part of a study on yellow fever vaccine responses in identical twins.

Sequencing input: PBMCs. The receptor was isolated from a young woman in good health. The rearrangement uses TRBV20-1 and TRBJ2-1, with D maybe TRBD2 (6 bases). CDR3 sequence reads: CSARALFSGLNYNEQFF. The CDR3 region has the DNA TGCAGTGCTAGAGCGCTCTTCTCGGGACTCAACTACAATGAGCAGTTCTTC.